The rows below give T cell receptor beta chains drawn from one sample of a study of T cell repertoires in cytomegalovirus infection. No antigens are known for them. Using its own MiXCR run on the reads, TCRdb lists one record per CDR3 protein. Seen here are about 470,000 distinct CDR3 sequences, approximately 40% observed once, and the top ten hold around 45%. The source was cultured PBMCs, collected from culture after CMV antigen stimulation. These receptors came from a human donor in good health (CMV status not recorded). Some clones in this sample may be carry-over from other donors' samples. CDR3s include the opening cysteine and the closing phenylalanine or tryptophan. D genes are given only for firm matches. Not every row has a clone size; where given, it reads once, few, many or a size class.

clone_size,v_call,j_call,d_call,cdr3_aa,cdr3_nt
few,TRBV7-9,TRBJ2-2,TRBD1,CASSSGQGKTGELFF,TGTGCCAGCAGCTCGGGACAGGGGAAGACCGGGGAGCTGTTTTTT
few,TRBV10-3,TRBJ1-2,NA,CAISESRLVGYTF,TGTGCCATCAGTGAGTCTCGGCTGGTTGGCTACACCTTC
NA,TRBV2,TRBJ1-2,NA,CASSGRTANYGYTF,TGTGCCAGCAGTGGACGGACAGCGAACTATGGCTACACCTTC
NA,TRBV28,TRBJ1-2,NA,CASSSRPGGIGGYTF,TGTGCCAGCAGTTCGCGCCCTGGGGGGATAGGGGGCTACACCTTC
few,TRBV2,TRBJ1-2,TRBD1,CAVRTGRDGSYGYTF,TGTGCCGTTCGGACAGGGCGCGATGGCTCCTATGGCTACACCTTC
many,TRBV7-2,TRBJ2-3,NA,CASSFGSTTDTQYF,TGTGCCAGCAGCTTCGGTAGCACCACAGATACGCAGTATTTT
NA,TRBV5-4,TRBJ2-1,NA,CASSLMPYNEQFF,TGTGCCAGCAGCTTGATGCCTTACAATGAGCAGTTCTTC
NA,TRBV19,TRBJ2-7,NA,CASSRAGVRNEQYF,TGTGCCAGCTCGAGGGCAGGGGTGAGAAACGAGCAGTACTTC
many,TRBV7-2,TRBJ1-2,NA,CASRPGAAWNYGYTF,TGTGCCAGCAGACCCGGGGCGGCGTGGAACTATGGCTACACCTTC
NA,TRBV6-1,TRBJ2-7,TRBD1,CASSHRGSSYEQYF,TGTGCCAGCAGCCACAGGGGTAGCTCCTACGAGCAGTACTTC
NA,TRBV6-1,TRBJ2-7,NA,CASSDRRTVSYEQYF,TGTGCCAGCAGCGACAGAAGGACGGTATCCTACGAGCAGTACTTC
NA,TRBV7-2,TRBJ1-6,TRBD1,CASSVGQGRNSPLHF,TGTGCCAGCAGCGTGGGACAGGGTCGAAATTCACCCCTCCACTTT
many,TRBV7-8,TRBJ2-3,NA,CASSLGLQGKYF,TGTGCCAGCAGCTTAGGACTCCAAGGGAAGTATTTT
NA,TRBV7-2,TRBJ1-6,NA,CASSPRSRLGNSPLHF,TGTGCCAGCAGCCCCCGGTCGCGCCTGGGTAATTCACCCCTCCACTTT
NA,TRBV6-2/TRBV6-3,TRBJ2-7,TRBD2,CASSPGTPGLAGDVYEQYF,TGTGCCAGCTCCCCCGGGACACCCGGACTAGCGGGGGATGTCTACGAGCAGTACTTC
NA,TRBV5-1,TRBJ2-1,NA,CASSLGTRSYNEQFF,TGCGCCAGCAGCTTGGGGACACGATCCTACAATGAGCAGTTCTTC
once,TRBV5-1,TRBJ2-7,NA,CASSEGVKQYF,TGCGCCAGCAGCGAGGGCGTTAAGCAGTACTTC
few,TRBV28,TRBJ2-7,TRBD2,CATRTSGSREQYF,TGTGCCACTCGGACTAGCGGGAGCCGCGAGCAGTACTTC
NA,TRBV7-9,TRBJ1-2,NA,CASSPRGTQSVGYTF,TGTGCCAGCAGCCCCCGAGGAACGCAATCCGTGGGCTACACCTTC
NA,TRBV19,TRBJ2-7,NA,CASSNDGNYEQYF,TGTGCCAGTAGTAACGACGGAAACTACGAGCAGTACTTC
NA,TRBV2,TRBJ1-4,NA,CASGENEKLFF,TGTGCCAGCGGCGAGAATGAAAAACTGTTTTTT
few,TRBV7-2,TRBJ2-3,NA,CASSRGLPDTQYF,TGTGCCAGCAGCCGGGGACTCCCAGATACGCAGTATTTT
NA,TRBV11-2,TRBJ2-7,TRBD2,CASTLAANYEQYF,TGTGCCAGCACTCTAGCGGCTAACTACGAGCAGTACTTC
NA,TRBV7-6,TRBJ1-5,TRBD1,CASSFPGRDRKNQPQHF,TGTGCCAGCAGCTTCCCCGGCCGGGACAGAAAAAATCAGCCCCAGCATTTT
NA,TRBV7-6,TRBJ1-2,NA,CASSLTGQSVYGYTF,TGTGCCAGCAGCTTAACAGGACAGTCAGTCTATGGCTACACCTTC
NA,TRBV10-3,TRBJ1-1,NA,CAISGTVAGNTEAFF,TGTGCCATCAGCGGTACCGTCGCAGGGAACACTGAAGCTTTCTTT
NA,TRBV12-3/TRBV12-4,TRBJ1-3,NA,CASRTSGNTIYF,TGTGCCAGCAGGACCTCTGGAAACACCATATATTTT
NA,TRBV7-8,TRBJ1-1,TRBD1,CASSLNTGATLNTEAFF,TGTGCCAGCAGCTTAAATACAGGGGCCACTTTGAACACTGAAGCTTTCTTT
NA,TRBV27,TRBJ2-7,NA,CASSLSLVFGNEQYF,TGTGCCAGCAGTTTATCGTTAGTTTTCGGGAACGAGCAGTACTTC
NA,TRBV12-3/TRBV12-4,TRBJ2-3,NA,CASSYTTDTQYF,TGTGCCAGCAGTTATACGACAGATACGCAGTATTTT
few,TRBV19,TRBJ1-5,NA,CASSPRDKNSNQPQHF,TGTGCCAGTAGTCCCCGGGACAAGAATAGCAATCAGCCCCAGCATTTT
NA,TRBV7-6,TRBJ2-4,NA,CASSPGPQKGVAKNIQYF,TGTGCCAGCAGCCCGGGACCCCAAAAAGGGGTAGCCAAAAACATTCAGTACTTC
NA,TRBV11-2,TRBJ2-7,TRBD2,CASSLRGVGTSGRLRSGEQYF,TGTGCCAGCAGCCTAAGAGGAGTTGGGACTAGCGGGAGGTTACGTTCGGGAGAGCAGTACTTC
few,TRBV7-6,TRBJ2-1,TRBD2,CASSLANALAGTLYNEQFF,TGTGCCAGCAGCTTAGCGAATGCTCTAGCGGGGACACTCTACAATGAGCAGTTCTTC
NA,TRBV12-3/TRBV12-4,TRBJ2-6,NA,CASTNWAGIPGANVLTF,TGTGCCAGCACCAATTGGGCAGGGATCCCTGGGGCCAACGTCCTGACTTTC
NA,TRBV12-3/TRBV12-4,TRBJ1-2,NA,CASSLLGPSYGYTF,TGTGCCAGCAGTTTATTGGGTCCCAGCTATGGCTACACCTTC
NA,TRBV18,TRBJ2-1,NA,CASSPAVVGYNEQFF,TGTGCCAGCTCCCCTGCGGTAGTGGGCTACAATGAGCAGTTCTTC
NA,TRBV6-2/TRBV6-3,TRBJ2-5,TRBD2,CASSPRLSGTQETQYF,TGTGCCAGCAGCCCCAGGTTAAGCGGGACTCAAGAGACCCAGTACTTC
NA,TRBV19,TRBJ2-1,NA,CASRESSYNEQFF,TGCGCCAGTAGAGAGAGCTCCTACAATGAGCAGTTCTTC
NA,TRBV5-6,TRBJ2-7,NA,CASSSLNYLGEQYF,TGTGCCAGCAGCTCTCTGAATTACCTGGGTGAGCAGTACTTC
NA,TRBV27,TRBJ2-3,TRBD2,CASSSETSGSGDTQYF,TGTGCCAGCAGTTCCGAAACTAGCGGGTCTGGAGATACGCAGTATTTT
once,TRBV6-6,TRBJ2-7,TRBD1,CASSRNSGTGYF,TGTGCCAGCAGCCGCAACTCCGGGACAGGGTACTTC
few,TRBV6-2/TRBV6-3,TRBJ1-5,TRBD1,CASSPRTGEGNQPQHF,TGTGCCAGCAGCCCCCGGACAGGGGAGGGCAATCAGCCCCAGCATTTT
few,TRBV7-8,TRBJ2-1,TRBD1,CASSFGTGFYNEQFF,TGTGCCAGCAGCTTCGGGACAGGGTTTTACAATGAGCAGTTCTTC
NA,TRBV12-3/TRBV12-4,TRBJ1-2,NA,CASSRGGNYGYTF,TGTGCCAGCAGTCGAGGGGGTAACTATGGCTACACCTTC
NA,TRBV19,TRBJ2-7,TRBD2,CASSKGLAATYEQYF,TGTGCCAGTAGTAAGGGACTAGCGGCAACCTACGAGCAGTACTTC
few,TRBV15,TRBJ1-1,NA,CATSLSRSLTEAFF,TGTGCCACCAGCCTATCAAGGAGTTTGACTGAAGCTTTCTTT
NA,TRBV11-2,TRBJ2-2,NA,CASSVGAAGISGELFF,TGTGCCAGCAGCGTGGGGGCGGCCGGGATTTCCGGGGAGCTGTTTTTT
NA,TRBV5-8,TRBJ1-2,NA,CASSHSLSNYGYTF,TGTGCCAGCAGCCATTCTTTGTCTAACTATGGCTACACCTTC
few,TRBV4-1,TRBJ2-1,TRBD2,CASSPGGLAGPLGSYNEQFF,TGCGCCAGCAGCCCCGGAGGACTAGCGGGTCCCCTCGGCTCCTACAATGAGCAGTTCTTC
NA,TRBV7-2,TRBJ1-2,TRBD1,CASGTGVGYTF,TGTGCCTCGGGGACAGGGGTCGGCTACACCTTC
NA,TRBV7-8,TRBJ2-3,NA,CASSYARVFYASTDTQYF,TGTGCCAGCAGCTACGCCCGGGTCTTCTATGCTAGCACAGATACGCAGTATTTT
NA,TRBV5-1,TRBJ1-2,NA,CASSPDRQNYGYTF,TGCGCCAGCAGCCCGGACCGCCAAAACTATGGCTACACCTTC
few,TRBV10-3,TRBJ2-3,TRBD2,CAIRQRGDTDTQYF,TGTGCCATCAGGCAGCGGGGGGACACAGATACGCAGTATTTT
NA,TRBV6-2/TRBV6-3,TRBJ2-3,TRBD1,CASSLLRDRVGDTQYF,TGTGCCAGCAGCCTTCTCCGGGACAGGGTTGGAGATACGCAGTATTTT
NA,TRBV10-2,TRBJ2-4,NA,CASSDLGTAKNIQYF,TGCGCCAGCAGTGACCTAGGGACGGCCAAAAACATTCAGTACTTC
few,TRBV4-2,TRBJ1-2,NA,CASSPSNYGYTF,TGTGCCAGCAGCCCGAGTAACTATGGCTACACCTTC